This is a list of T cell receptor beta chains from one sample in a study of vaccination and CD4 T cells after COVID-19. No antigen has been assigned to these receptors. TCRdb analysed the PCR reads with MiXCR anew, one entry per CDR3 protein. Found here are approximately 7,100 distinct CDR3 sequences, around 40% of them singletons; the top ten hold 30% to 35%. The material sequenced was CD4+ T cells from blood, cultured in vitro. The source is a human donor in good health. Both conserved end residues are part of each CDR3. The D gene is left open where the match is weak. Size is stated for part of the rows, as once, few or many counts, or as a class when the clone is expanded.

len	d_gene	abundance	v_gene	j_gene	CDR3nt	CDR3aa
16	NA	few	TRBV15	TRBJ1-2	TGTGCCACCAGCAGTGTATGGGGTGTAGGTAACTATGGCTACACCTTC	CATSSVWGVGNYGYTF
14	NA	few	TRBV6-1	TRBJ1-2	TGTGCCAGCAGTGGGGGCCTTCGGCACTATGGCTACACCTTC	CASSGGLRHYGYTF
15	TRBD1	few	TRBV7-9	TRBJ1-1	TGTGCCAGCAGCTTAGGAGGGACAGGGGTAACTGAAGCTTTCTTT	CASSLGGTGVTEAFF
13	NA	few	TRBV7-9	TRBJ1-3	TGTGCCAGCAGCTTACCAGGATTAAACACCATATATTTT	CASSLPGLNTIYF
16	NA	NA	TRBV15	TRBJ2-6	TGTGCCACCAGCAGAGAGGGCCTCACTGGGGCCAACGTCCTGACTTTC	CATSREGLTGANVLTF
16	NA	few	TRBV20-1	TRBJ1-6	TGCAGTGCTAGAGAGCTGGGATTTGGGGCAAATTCACCCCTCCACTTT	CSARELGFGANSPLHF
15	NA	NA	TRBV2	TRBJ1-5	TGTGCCAGCAATTTAGACGGCTATAGCAATCAGCCCCAGCATTTT	CASNLDGYSNQPQHF
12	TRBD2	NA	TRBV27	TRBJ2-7	TGTGCCAGCAAGCGGGGAATCTACGAGCAGTACTTC	CASKRGIYEQYF
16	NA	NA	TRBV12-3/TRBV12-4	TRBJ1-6	TGTGCCAGCAGTTCCCCCCCTGGCTCGTATAATTCACCCCTCCACTTT	CASSSPPGSYNSPLHF
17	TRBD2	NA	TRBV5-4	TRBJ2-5	TGTGCCAGCAGCCGAGAGACTAGCGGGGGGGTGGGAGAGACCCAGTACTTC	CASSRETSGGVGETQYF
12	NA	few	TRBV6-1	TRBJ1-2	TGTGCCAGCAAAATAGCGAACTATGGCTACACCTTC	CASKIANYGYTF
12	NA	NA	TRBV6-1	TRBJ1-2	TGTGCCAGCACCGTGGGTGGCTATGGCTACACCTTC	CASTVGGYGYTF
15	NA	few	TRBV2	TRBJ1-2	TGTGCCAGCAGACCAATAGACGGCCTGAACTATGGCTACACCTTC	CASRPIDGLNYGYTF
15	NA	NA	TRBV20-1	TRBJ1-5	TGCAGTGCTCTGGATATTAGTACCACCACTCAGCCCCAGCATTTT	CSALDISTTTQPQHF
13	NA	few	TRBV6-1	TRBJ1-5	TGTGCCGGTCCGGGACACCCAAATCAGCCCCAGCATTTT	CAGPGHPNQPQHF
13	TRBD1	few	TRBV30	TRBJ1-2	TGTGCCTGGAGTCGAACAGGGGTTAGCGGCTACACCTTC	CAWSRTGVSGYTF
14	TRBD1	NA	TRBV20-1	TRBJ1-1	TGCAGTGCTAGCCCCCCCCAGGGGGTCACTGAAGCTTTCTTT	CSASPPQGVTEAFF
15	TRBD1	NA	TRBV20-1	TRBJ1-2	TGCAGTGCCCACCGACAGGGGATCCTCAACTATGGCTACACCTTC	CSAHRQGILNYGYTF
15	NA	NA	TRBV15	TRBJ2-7	TGTGCCACCAGCAGAGATCCGACGTCCCAATACGAGCAGTACTTC	CATSRDPTSQYEQYF
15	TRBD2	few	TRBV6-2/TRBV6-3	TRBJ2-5	TGTGCCAGCAGTCCGTTAGCGGGGGTCCAAGAGACCCAGTACTTC	CASSPLAGVQETQYF
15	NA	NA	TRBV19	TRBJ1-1	TGTGCCAGTAGTATAGCGACAGTACCGAACACTGAAGCTTTCTTT	CASSIATVPNTEAFF
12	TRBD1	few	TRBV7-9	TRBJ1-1	TGTGCCAGCAGAATAGACAGGGAGGGGGCTTTCTTT	CASRIDREGAFF
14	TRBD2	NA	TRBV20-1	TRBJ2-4	TGCAGTGCTTCCTTGGGACTAGCGATAAACATTCAGTACTTC	CSASLGLAINIQYF
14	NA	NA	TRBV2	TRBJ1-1	TGTGCCAGCAGACAGGTTTCTCAGGACACTGAAGCTTTCTTT	CASRQVSQDTEAFF
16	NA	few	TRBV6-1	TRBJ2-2	TGTGCCAGCAGTACCAGGACGGAGGAGATTGCCGGGGAGCTGTTTTTT	CASSTRTEEIAGELFF
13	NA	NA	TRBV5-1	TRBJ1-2	TGCGCCAGCAGCCGAGACACCCAGGGTGGCTACACCTTC	CASSRDTQGGYTF